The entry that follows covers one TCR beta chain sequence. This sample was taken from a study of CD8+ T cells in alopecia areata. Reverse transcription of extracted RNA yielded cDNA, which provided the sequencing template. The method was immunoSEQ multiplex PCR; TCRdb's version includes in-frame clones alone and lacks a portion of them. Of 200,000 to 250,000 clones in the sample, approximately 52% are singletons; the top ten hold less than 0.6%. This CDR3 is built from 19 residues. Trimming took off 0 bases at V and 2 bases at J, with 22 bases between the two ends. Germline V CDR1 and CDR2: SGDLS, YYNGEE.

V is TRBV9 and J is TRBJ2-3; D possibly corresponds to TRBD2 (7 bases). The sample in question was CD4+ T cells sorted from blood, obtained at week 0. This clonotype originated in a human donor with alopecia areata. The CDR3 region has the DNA TGTGCCAGCAGCGTAGAGAGGGGGGCTAGCGGATATAACACAGATACGCAGTATTTT. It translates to CASSVERGASGYNTDTQYF.